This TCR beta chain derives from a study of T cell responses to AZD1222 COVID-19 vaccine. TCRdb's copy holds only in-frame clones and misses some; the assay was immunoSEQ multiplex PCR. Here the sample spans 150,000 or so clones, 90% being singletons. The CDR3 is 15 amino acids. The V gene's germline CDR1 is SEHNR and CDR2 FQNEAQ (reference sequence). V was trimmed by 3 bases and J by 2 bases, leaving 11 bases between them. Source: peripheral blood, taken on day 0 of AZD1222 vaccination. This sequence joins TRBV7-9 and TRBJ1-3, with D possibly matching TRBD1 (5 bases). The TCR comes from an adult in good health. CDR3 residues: CASSLGETPGNTIYF. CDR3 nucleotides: TGTGCCAGCAGCTTGGGGGAGACCCCTGGAAACACCATATATTTT.